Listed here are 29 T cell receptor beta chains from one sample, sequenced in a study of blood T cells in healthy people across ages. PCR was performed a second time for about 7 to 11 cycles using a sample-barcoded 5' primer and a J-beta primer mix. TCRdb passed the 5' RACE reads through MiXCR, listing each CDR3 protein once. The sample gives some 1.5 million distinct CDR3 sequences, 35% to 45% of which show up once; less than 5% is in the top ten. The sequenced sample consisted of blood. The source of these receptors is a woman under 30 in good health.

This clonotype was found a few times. CDR3 DNA sequence: TGTGCCAGCAGCATGGGACACCATAGCAATCAGCCCCAGCATTTT. It encodes CASSMGHHSNQPQHF. The rearrangement links TRBV5-8 to TRBJ1-5; D is perhaps TRBD1 (6 bases). Germline assignment: CDR1 SGHTS and CDR2 YDEGEE. V was shortened by 4 bases and J by 0 bases, with 11 bases between the two germline ends. The CDR3 consists of 15 residues.

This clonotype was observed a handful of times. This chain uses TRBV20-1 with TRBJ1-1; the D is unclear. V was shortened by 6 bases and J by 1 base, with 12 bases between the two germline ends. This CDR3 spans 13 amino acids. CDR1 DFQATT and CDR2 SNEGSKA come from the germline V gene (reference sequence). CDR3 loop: CSAHTRRNTEAFF. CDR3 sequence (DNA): TGCAGTGCCCACACACGGAGGAACACTGAAGCTTTCTTT.

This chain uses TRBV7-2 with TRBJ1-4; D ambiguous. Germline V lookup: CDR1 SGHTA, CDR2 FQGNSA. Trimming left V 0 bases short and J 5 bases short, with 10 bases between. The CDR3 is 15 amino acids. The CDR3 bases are TGTGCCAGCAGCTTAGCGGCAGTCCCCAATGAAAAACTGTTTTTT. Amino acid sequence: CASSLAAVPNEKLFF.

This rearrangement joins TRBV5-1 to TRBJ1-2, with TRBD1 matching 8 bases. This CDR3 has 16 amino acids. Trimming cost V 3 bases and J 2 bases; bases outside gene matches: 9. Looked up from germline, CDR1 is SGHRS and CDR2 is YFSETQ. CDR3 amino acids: CASSSQTGAANYGYTF. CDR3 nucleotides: TGCGCCAGCAGCTCCCAGACAGGGGCAGCGAACTATGGCTACACCTTC.

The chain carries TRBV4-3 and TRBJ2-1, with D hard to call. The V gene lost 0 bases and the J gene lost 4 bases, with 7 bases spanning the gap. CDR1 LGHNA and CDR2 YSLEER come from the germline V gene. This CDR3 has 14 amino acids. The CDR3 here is CASSQDSEYNEQFF. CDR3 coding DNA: TGCGCCAGCAGCCAAGATTCGGAATACAATGAGCAGTTCTTC.

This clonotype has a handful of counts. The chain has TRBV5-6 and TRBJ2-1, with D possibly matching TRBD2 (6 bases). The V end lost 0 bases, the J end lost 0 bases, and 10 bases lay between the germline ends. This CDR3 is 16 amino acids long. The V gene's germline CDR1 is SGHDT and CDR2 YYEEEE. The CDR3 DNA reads TGTGCCAGCAGCTTGGCCCCAGCGGGCTCCTACAATGAGCAGTTCTTC. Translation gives CASSLAPAGSYNEQFF.

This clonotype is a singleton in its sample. The CDR3 protein is CAIQKGTVEKLFF. The CDR3 DNA follows: TGTGCCATCCAAAAAGGGACAGTTGAAAAACTGTTTTTT. The chain combines TRBV15 with TRBJ1-4; 7 positions match TRBD1. With 10 bases clipped from V and 7 bases from J, the junction kept 9 bases outside the gene matches. Germline V lookup: CDR1 LNHNV, CDR2 YYDKDF (reference sequence). The CDR3 spans 13 residues.

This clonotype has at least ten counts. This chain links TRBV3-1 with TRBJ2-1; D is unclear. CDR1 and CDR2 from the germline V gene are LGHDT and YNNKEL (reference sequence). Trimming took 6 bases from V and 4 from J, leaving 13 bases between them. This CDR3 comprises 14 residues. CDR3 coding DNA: TGTGCCAGCAGGCGATCCGGTAGTTACAATGAGCAGTTCTTC. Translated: CASRRSGSYNEQFF.

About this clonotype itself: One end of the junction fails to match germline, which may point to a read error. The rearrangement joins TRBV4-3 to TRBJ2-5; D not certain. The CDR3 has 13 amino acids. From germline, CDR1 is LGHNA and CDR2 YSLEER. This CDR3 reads CASSQDFQETQYF. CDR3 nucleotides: TGTGCCAGCAGCCAAGACTTTCAAGAGACCCAGTACTTC.

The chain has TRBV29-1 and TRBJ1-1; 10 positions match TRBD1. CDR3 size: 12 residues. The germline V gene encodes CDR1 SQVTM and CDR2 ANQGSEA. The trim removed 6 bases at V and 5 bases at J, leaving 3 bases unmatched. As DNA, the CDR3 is TGCAGCGTCTGGGGACAGGGGACTGAAGCTTTCTTT. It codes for CSVWGQGTEAFF.

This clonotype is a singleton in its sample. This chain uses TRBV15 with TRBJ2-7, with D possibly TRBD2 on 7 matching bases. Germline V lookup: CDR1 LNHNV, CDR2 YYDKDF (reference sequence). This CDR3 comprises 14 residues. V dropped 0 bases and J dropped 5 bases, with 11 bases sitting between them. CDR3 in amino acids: CATSRDRGAHEQYF. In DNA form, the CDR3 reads TGTGCCACCAGCAGAGATCGGGGGGCCCACGAGCAGTACTTC.

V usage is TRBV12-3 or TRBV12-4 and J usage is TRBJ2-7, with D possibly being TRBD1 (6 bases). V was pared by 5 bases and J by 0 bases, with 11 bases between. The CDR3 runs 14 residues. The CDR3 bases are TGTGCCAGCAGTGGGCGGACAGACTCCTACGAGCAGTACTTC. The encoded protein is CASSGRTDSYEQYF.

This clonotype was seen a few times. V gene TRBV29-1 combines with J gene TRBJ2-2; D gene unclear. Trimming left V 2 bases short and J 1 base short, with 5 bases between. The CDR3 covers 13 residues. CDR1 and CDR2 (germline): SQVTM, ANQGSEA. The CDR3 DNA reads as TGCAGCGTTGAACAGGAGAACACCGGGGAGCTGTTTTTT. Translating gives CSVEQENTGELFF.

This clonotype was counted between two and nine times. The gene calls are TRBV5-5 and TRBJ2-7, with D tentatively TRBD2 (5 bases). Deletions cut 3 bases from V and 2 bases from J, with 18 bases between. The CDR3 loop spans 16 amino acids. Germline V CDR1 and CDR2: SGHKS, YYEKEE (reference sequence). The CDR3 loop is CASSWAQAALAYEQYF. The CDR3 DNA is TGTGCCAGCAGCTGGGCCCAAGCGGCCTTGGCCTACGAGCAGTACTTC.

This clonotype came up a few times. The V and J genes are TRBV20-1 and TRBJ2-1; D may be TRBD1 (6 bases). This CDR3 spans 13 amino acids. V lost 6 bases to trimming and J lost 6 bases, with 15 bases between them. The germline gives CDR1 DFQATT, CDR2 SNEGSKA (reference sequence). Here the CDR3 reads CSARSGQLNEQFF. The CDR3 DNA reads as TGCAGTGCGAGATCCGGACAGCTCAATGAGCAGTTCTTC.

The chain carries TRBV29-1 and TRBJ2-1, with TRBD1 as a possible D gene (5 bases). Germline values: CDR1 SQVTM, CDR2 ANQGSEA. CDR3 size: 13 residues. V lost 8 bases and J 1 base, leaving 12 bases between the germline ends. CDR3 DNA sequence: TGCAGCCTGTCCCCAGGGTCCTACAATGAGCAGTTCTTC. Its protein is CSLSPGSYNEQFF.

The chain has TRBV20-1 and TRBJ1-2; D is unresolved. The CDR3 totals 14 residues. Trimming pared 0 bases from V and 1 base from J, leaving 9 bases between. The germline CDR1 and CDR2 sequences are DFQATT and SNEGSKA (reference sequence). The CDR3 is CSARDGQHNYGYTF. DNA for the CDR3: TGCAGTGCTAGAGATGGGCAGCATAACTATGGCTACACCTTC.

The chain's CDR3 is CASSPPLGPYEQYF. The DNA of the CDR3 is TGTGCCAGCTCACCACCCCTGGGACCCTACGAGCAGTACTTC. The gene calls are TRBV18 and TRBJ2-7, with D perhaps matching TRBD1 or TRBD2 (5 bases each). Germline CDR1 and CDR2: KGHSH and LQKENI. The CDR3 extends over 14 amino acids. Trimming removed 0 bases at V and 2 bases at J, with 8 bases between.

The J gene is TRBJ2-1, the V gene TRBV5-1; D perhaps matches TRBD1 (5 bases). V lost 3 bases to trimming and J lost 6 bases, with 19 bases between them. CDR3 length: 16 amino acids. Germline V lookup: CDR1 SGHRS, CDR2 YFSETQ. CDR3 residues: CASSSLQARQSNEQFF. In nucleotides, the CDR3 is TGCGCCAGCAGCTCTTTACAGGCCAGGCAATCCAATGAGCAGTTCTTC.

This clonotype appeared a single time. As DNA, the CDR3 is TGCGCCAGCAGCCCCAGGGATATGTTAGTAGGACAGTACTTC. Amino acid sequence: CASSPRDMLVGQYF. The J gene is TRBJ2-7, the V gene TRBV5-1; D may be TRBD1 (5 bases). The V end was cut by 4 bases, the J end by 10 bases, with 21 bases between. CDR3 length: 14 amino acids. CDR1 and CDR2 (germline): SGHRS, YFSETQ.

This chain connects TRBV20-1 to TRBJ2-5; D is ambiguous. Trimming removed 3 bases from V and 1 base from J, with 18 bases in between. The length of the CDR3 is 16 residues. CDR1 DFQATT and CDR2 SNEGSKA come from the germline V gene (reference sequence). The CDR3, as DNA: TGCAGTGCTAGTCTCCGAACGGCCCTTCTCCAAGAGACCCAGTACTTC. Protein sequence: CSASLRTALLQETQYF.

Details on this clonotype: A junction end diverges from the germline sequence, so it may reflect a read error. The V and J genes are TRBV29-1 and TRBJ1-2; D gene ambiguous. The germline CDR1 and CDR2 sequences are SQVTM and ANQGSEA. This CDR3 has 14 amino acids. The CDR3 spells CGVEVVALNYGYTF. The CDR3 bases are TGCGGCGTTGAAGTGGTAGCTCTAAACTATGGCTACACCTTC.

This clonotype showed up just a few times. CDR3 coding DNA: TGCAGTGCTAGAGCTGGGTCTGGCAATCAGCCCCAGCATTTT. Its protein product is CSARAGSGNQPQHF. V usage is TRBV20-1 and J usage is TRBJ1-5; D is ambiguous. CDR3 length equals 14 residues. Trimming took off 1 base at V and 2 bases at J, with 9 bases between the two ends. Germline V gene lookup returns CDR1 DFQATT and CDR2 SNEGSKA (reference sequence).

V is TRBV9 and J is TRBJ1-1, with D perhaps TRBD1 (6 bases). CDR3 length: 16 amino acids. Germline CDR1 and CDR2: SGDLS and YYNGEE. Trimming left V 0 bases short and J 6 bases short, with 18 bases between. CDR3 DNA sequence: TGTGCCAGCAGCGTAGATTGGGGGGGGGCCAGCGCTGAAGCTTTCTTT. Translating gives CASSVDWGGASAEAFF.

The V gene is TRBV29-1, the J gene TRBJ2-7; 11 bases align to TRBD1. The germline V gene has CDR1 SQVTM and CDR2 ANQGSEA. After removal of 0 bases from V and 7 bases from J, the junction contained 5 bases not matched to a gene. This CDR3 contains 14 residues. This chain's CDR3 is CSVEDRDRGYEQYF. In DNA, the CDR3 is TGCAGCGTTGAAGACCGGGACAGGGGGTATGAGCAGTACTTC.

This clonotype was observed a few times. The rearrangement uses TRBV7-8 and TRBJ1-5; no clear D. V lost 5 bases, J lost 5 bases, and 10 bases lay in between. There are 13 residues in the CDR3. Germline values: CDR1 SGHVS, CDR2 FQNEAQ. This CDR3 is CASSVFGDQPQHF. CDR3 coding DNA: TGTGCCAGCAGCGTTTTCGGGGATCAGCCCCAGCATTTT.

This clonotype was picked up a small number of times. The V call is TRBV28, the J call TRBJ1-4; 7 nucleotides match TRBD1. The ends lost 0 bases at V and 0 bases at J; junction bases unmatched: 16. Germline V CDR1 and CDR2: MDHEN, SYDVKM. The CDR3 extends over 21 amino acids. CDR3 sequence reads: CASSLWGDSGPTIATNEKLFF. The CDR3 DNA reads TGTGCCAGCAGTTTATGGGGGGACAGCGGACCCACTATTGCAACTAATGAAAAACTGTTTTTT.

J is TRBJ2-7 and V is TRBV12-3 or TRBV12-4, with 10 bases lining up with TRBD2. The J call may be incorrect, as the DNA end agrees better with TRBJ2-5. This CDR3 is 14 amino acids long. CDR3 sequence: CASSGGLAIETQYF. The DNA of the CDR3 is TGTGCCAGCAGTGGGGGACTAGCGATAGAGACCCAGTACTTC.

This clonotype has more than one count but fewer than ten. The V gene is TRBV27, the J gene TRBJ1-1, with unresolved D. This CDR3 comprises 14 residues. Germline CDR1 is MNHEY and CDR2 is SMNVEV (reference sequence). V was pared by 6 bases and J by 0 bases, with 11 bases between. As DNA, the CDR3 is TGTGCCAGCAGGAGTTTAGGGATGAACACTGAAGCTTTCTTT. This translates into CASRSLGMNTEAFF.